The rows below give T cell receptor beta chains drawn from one sample of a study of T cells in narcolepsy. The table came from immunoSEQ multiplex PCR; TCRdb's copy has only in-frame clones and leaves some out. This table holds about 34,000 clones, roughly 77% found once. The sample comprised memory (CD45RA-) CD4+ T cells from blood. The receptors shown here come from a human donor in good health. Both conserved end residues are part of each CDR3. A D gene is named only where the DNA matches it firmly. For some rows the clone size is stated as once, few or many, or as a class when expanded; others skip it.

size,D,V,J,CDR3,DNA
-,-,TRBV7-8,TRBJ2-2,CAGGLGAPGELFF,TGTGCCGGTGGACTGGGGGCCCCCGGGGAGCTGTTTTTT
-,-,TRBV5-1,TRBJ1-1,CASTPSGGLGTEAFF,TGCGCCAGCACCCCCTCCGGGGGGCTAGGCACTGAAGCTTTCTTT
-,-,TRBV29-1,TRBJ1-1,CSSYKDTEAFF,TGCAGCTCCTACAAAGACACTGAAGCTTTCTTT
once,-,TRBV19,TRBJ2-7,CASSIESGPYEQYF,TGTGCCAGTAGTATAGAAAGCGGGCCCTACGAGCAGTACTTC
-,-,TRBV29-1,TRBJ2-3,CSVVGGSTDTQYF,TGCAGCGTTGTAGGGGGTAGCACAGATACGCAGTATTTT
-,TRBD1,TRBV18,TRBJ1-4,CASSPPGQGLKRLFF,TGTGCCAGCTCACCACCGGGACAGGGCCTGAAAAGATTGTTTTTT
-,-,TRBV20-1,TRBJ2-1,CSASYNEQFF,TGCAGTGCCAGTTACAATGAGCAGTTCTTC
-,-,TRBV29-1,TRBJ2-5,CSVAFSAETQYF,TGCAGCGTTGCCTTTAGCGCCGAGACCCAGTACTTC
-,-,TRBV7-2,TRBJ1-2,CASSLAQNYGYTF,TGTGCCAGCAGCTTAGCCCAGAACTATGGCTACACCTTC
-,-,TRBV10-3,TRBJ2-2,CAISESPSSGDRSRNAGELFF,TGTGCCATCAGTGAGTCGCCTTCCAGTGGAGACAGGAGTAGGAACGCCGGGGAGCTGTTTTTT
-,-,TRBV7-3,TRBJ2-1,CASNQGPTYNEQFF,TGTGCCAGCAACCAGGGCCCGACCTACAATGAGCAGTTCTTC
-,-,TRBV30,TRBJ2-1,CAWSSGRASYNEQFF,TGTGCCTGGAGCAGCGGGCGGGCCTCCTACAATGAGCAGTTCTTC
-,TRBD1,TRBV19,TRBJ1-2,CASSMWTGGYGYTF,TGTGCCAGTAGTATGTGGACAGGGGGTTATGGCTACACCTTC
-,-,TRBV7-9,TRBJ2-1,CASWPSSYNEQFF,TGTGCCAGCTGGCCTAGCTCCTACAATGAGCAGTTCTTC
-,TRBD1,TRBV6-6,TRBJ2-5,CASSTGTGGETQYF,TGTGCCAGCAGTACCGGGACAGGAGGCGAGACCCAGTACTTC
-,-,TRBV6-1,TRBJ1-1,CASSGQQNTEAFF,TGTGCCAGCAGTGGGCAACAAAACACTGAAGCTTTCTTT
-,-,TRBV18,TRBJ1-5,CASSPENQPQHF,TGTGCCAGCTCACCCGAAAATCAGCCCCAGCATTTT
-,-,TRBV6-6,TRBJ2-5,CASSFQGRETQYF,TGTGCCAGCAGTTTCCAAGGGAGGGAGACCCAGTACTTC
-,-,TRBV6-4,TRBJ2-1,CASSEQLSSYNEQFF,TGTGCCAGCAGTGAGCAGCTAAGCTCCTACAATGAGCAGTTCTTC
once,-,TRBV29-1,TRBJ2-7,CSVCHGLQYEQYF,TGCAGCGTATGCCACGGACTGCAGTACGAGCAGTACTTC
-,-,TRBV7-8,TRBJ2-3,CASSSRWEDTQYF,TGTGCCAGCAGTTCCCGGTGGGAAGATACGCAGTATTTT
few,-,TRBV4-1,TRBJ2-1,CASSQTDWDNEQFF,TGCGCCAGCAGCCAAACAGACTGGGACAATGAGCAGTTCTTC
-,-,TRBV6-5,TRBJ2-7,CASKGDNYEQYF,TGTGCCAGCAAGGGGGACAACTACGAGCAGTACTTC
few,-,TRBV6-5,TRBJ1-1,CASSSNMNTEAFF,TGTGCCAGCAGTTCCAACATGAACACTGAAGCTTTCTTT
-,-,TRBV30,TRBJ2-3,CAWSRVDTQYF,TGTGCCTGGAGTAGGGTGGATACGCAGTATTTT
-,-,TRBV6-6,TRBJ1-1,CASSYNGGNTEAFF,TGTGCCAGCAGTTACAACGGGGGCAACACTGAAGCTTTCTTT
-,-,TRBV12-2,TRBJ2-7,CASRLTLGCEQYF,TGTGCAAGTCGCTTAACGTTGGGGTGCGAGCAGTACTTC
-,TRBD1,TRBV5-1,TRBJ1-4,CASSLAGTANEKLFF,TGCGCCAGCAGCTTGGCCGGGACAGCTAATGAAAAACTGTTTTTT
medium-sized,TRBD2,TRBV30,TRBJ2-1,CAWSSSGGYNEQFF,TGTGCCTGGAGTAGTAGCGGGGGATACAATGAGCAGTTCTTC
-,TRBD2,TRBV5-5,TRBJ2-1,CASSTGLADYNEQFF,TGTGCCAGCAGCACCGGACTAGCGGACTACAATGAGCAGTTCTTC
-,-,TRBV5-4,TRBJ2-5,CASSLRGGTETQYF,TGTGCCAGCAGCCTACGAGGGGGTACAGAGACCCAGTACTTC
-,-,TRBV10-1,TRBJ2-7,CASSESGSTSYEQYF,TGCGCCAGCAGTGAGTCGGGCAGTACCTCCTACGAGCAGTACTTC
once,-,TRBV5-1,TRBJ1-1,CASSSSRPGDRAFF,TGCGCCAGCAGCTCCTCCCGGCCGGGGGATAGAGCTTTCTTT
-,TRBD2,TRBV19,TRBJ2-3,CASSTQGTSGSSRTDTQYF,TGTGCCAGTAGTACCCAAGGGACTAGCGGGAGTAGTCGCACAGATACGCAGTATTTT
few,-,TRBV7-9,TRBJ1-4,CASSKGAGWEKLFF,TGTGCCAGCAGTAAAGGCGCCGGGTGGGAAAAACTGTTTTTT
once,-,TRBV7-6,TRBJ2-7,CASSPTGNRYEQYF,TGTGCCAGCAGCCCAACCGGGAACCGCTACGAGCAGTACTTC
-,TRBD1,TRBV10-3,TRBJ2-1,CAIRTTGDHNSEQFF,TGTGCCATCCGGACAACAGGGGACCATAACAGTGAGCAGTTCTTC
-,TRBD1,TRBV29-1,TRBJ2-2,CSVQKAGQGMGTGELFF,TGCAGCGTTCAGAAGGCAGGACAGGGCATGGGGACCGGGGAGCTGTTTTTT
few,-,TRBV5-1,TRBJ2-7,CASSLSGALTF,TGCGCCAGCAGCTTGTCCGGGGCTCTCACCTTC
-,-,TRBV2,TRBJ1-3,CASRSQGRSGNTIYF,TGTGCCAGCAGGTCTCAGGGTCGCTCTGGAAACACCATATATTTT
-,-,TRBV6-1,TRBJ1-5,CASAGNQPQHF,TGTGCCAGCGCGGGGAATCAGCCCCAGCATTTT